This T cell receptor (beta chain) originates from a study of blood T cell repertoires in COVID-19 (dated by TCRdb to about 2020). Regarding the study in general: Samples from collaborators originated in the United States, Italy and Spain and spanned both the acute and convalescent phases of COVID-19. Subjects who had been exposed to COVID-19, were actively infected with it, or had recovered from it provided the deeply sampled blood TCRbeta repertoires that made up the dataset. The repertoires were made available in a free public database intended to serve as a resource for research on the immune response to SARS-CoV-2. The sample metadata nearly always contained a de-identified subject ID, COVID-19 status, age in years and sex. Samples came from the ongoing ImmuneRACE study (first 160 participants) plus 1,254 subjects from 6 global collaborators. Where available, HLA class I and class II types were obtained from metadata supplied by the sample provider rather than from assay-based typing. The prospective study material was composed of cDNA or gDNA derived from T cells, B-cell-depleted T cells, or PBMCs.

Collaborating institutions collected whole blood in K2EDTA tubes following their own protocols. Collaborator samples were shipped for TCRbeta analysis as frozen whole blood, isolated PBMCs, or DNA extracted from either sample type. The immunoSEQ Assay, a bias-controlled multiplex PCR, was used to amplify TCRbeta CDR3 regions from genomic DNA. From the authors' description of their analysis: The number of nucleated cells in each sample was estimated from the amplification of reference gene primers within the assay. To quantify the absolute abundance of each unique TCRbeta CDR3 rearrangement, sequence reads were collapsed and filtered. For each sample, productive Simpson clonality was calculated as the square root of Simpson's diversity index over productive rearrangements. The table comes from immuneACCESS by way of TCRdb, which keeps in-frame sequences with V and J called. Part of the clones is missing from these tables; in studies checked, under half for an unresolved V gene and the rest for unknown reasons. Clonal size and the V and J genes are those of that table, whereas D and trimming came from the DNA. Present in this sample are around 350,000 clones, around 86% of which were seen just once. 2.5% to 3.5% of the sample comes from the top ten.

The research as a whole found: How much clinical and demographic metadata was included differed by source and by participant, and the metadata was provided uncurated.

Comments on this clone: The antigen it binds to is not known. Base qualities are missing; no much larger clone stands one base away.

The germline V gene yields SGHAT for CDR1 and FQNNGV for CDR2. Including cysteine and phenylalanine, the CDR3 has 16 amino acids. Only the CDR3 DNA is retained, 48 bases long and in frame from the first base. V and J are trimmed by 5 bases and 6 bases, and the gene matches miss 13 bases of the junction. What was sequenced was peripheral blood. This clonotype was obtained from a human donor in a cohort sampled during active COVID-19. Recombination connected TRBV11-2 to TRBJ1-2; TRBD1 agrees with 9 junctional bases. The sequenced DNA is TGTGCCAGCAGCCTAGGGGCCGGGGGACAGGGCCATGGCTACACCTTC. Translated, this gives CASSLGAGGQGHGYTF.